A single T cell receptor beta chain is shown here with its context. This sample is drawn from a study of T cell repertoires in cytomegalovirus infection. Study information: Public TCR beta signatures provided an indication of both CMV infection and a matching HLA type.

Germline V lookup: CDR1 SGHDT, CDR2 YYEEEE. The ends lost 4 bases at V and 2 bases at J; junction bases unmatched: 6. The CDR3 sequence is 15 residues long. TCRdb itself ran the reads through MiXCR, one entry per CDR3 protein. The repertoire has about 180,000 distinct CDR3 sequences, approximately 17% of them found once; the top ten carry less than 25%. The receptor's source is a human donor in good health (CMV status not recorded). Some clones in this sample may be carry-over from other donors' samples. The sample taken for sequencing was CD8+ T cells from PBMCs. This chain links TRBV5-6 with TRBJ2-7; 10 positions match TRBD1. CDR3: CASSPTGGEPYEQYF. The CDR3 DNA sequence: TGTGCCAGCAGCCCGACAGGGGGCGAACCCTACGAGCAGTACTTC.